The present TCR beta chain was sequenced within a study of blood T cell repertoires in COVID-19. Study summary: Material from acute and convalescent COVID-19 was sourced from the United States, Italy and Spain. T cells, B-cell-depleted T cells, or PBMCs supplied cDNA or gDNA.

Original methodology: Quantification of nucleated cells was approximated via reference gene primer amplification. The data were produced by immunoSEQ multiplex PCR, yet TCRdb's version contains in-frame clones alone and is incomplete. V and J calls and clone size are as listed in that table; D and trimming were resolved from the DNA. The table lists about 28,000 clones, 85% to 95% of them singletons. Per germline, CDR1 LNHNV and CDR2 YYDKDF (reference sequence). This CDR3 contains 15 residues. V dropped 1 base and J dropped 6; count of bases not matched to a gene: 6. In its sample, this clone was seen a few times. Enrolled during active infection, Seattle patients were then followed longitudinally.

This receptor was identified in a woman aged 65 to 85 with COVID-19, enrolled during active disease. Sequencing was done on a sample of peripheral blood. This chain connects TRBV15 to TRBJ2-1; TRBD2 matches at 7 bases. Here the CDR3 DNA reads TGTGCCACCAGCAGAGTAGGGACTAAGGGCAATGAGCAGTTCTTC. It yields the protein CATSRVGTKGNEQFF.